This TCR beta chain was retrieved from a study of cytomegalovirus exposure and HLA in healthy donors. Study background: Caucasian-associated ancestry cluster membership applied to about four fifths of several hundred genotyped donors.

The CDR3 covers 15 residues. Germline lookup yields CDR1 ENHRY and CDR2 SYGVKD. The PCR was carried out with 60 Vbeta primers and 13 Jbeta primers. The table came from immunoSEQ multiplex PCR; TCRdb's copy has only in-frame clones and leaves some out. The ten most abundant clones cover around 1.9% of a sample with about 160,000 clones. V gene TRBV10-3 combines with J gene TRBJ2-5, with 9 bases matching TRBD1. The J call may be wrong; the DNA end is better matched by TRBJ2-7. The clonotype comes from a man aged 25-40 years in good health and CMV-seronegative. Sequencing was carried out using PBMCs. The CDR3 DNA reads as TGTGCCATCAGTGCATCCGGGACAGGGTCCTACGAGCAGTACTTC. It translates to CAISASGTGSYEQYF.